These 21 T cell receptor beta chains share one sample of origin, sequenced in a study of tumor-infiltrating lymphocytes in glioblastoma multiforme. Multiple V-beta primers and a C-beta primer amplified TCRB from RNA. TCRdb reprocessed the multiplex PCR reads via MiXCR and lists one record per CDR3 protein. The sample includes about 15,000 distinct CDR3 sequences, around 72% seen only once; the top ten take approximately 38%. Sequenced sample: brain tumor tissue. These receptors originate from a male donor with glioblastoma.

To note about this clonotype: Its ends do not fully match the called genes, so a read error is possible. This rearrangement joins TRBV29-1 to TRBJ2-1; TRBD1 or TRBD2 may be the D gene (6 bases each). CDR1 SQVTM and CDR2 ANQGSEA come from the germline V gene. CDR3 size: 14 residues. CDR3 amino acids: CSFGGRQGGNKQFF. CDR3 DNA: TGCAGCTTTGGGGGGCGGCAGGGTGGCAATAAGCAGTTCTTC.

Remarks on this clonotype: A junction boundary mismatches the germline segment, possibly from a read error. This chain's CDR3 is CSARVDSGNTIYF. The CDR3 region has the DNA TGTAGCGCCCGGGTCGACTCTGGAAACACCATATATTTT. The J gene is TRBJ1-3, the V gene TRBV29-1; D uncertain. Germline assignment: CDR1 SQVTM and CDR2 ANQGSEA. CDR3 size: 13 residues.

This clonotype was detected a few times. The V and J genes are TRBV6-2 or TRBV6-3 and TRBJ2-7; D not certain. CDR1 is MNHEY, CDR2 SVGEGT, per germline. The CDR3 is 15 residues long. Trimming removed 6 bases from V and 6 bases from J, with 21 bases in between. Written as DNA, the CDR3 is TGTGCCAGCAGCCCTGGAGAGCACGTGAGCTCCGAGCAGTACTTC. It encodes CASSPGEHVSSEQYF.

The chain is built from TRBV29-1 and TRBJ1-5; TRBD1 aligns across 8 bases. The CDR3 loop spans 13 amino acids. V lost 7 bases to trimming and J lost 3 bases; unmatched junction nucleotides: 5. Per germline, CDR1 SQVTM and CDR2 ANQGSEA. The CDR3 loop reads CSATGQDNQPQHF. The CDR3 nucleotides are TGCAGCGCAACGGGACAGGACAATCAGCCCCAGCATTTT.

This clonotype was found once. The rearrangement joins TRBV5-1 to TRBJ1-2; possibly TRBD1 for D (6 bases). Germline CDR1 SGHRS, CDR2 YFSETQ. The CDR3 length is 13 residues. Between the trimmed V and J ends, which lost 0 bases and 6 bases, there was a span of 9 bases. The CDR3 loop is CASSLGGGHGYTF. The CDR3, as DNA: TGCGCCAGCAGCTTGGGGGGGGGCCATGGCTACACCTTC.

This chain connects TRBV5-6 to TRBJ2-7; D is uncertain. V lost 4 bases and J lost 4, with 12 bases in between. This CDR3 region has 13 residues. Germline CDR1 reads SGHDT; CDR2 reads YYEEEE. This CDR3 reads CASSLTVGYEQYF. The CDR3 DNA reads as TGTGCCAGCAGCCTGACCGTGGGATACGAGCAGTACTTC.

This clonotype is medium-sized by share. The chain carries TRBV12-3 or TRBV12-4 and TRBJ2-2; the match to TRBD1 covers 9 bases. With 7 bases clipped from V and 7 bases from J, the junction kept 10 bases outside the gene matches. The CDR3 is 15 residues long. The CDR3: CASNTPGQGGGELFF. As DNA, the CDR3 is TGTGCCAGCAATACACCGGGACAGGGTGGCGGGGAGCTGTTTTTT.

Note on this clonotype: In this CDR3 the conserved last residue, phenylalanine or tryptophan, is missing, so a read error is likely. This chain connects TRBV11-3 to TRBJ2-4, with 7 bases aligning to TRBD1. The CDR3 runs to 16 residues. Looked up from germline, CDR1 is SGHNT and CDR2 is YENEEA. CDR3 sequence reads: CTSSPRQGPAKDIQYL. The CDR3 bases are TGTACCAGTAGCCCCCGACAGGGTCCGGCCAAAGACATTCAGTACCTC.

The V and J genes are TRBV20-1 and TRBJ2-3, with TRBD1 identical over 7 bases. The CDR3 spans 17 residues. Germline V gene sequence: CDR1 DFQATT, CDR2 SNEGSKA (reference sequence). The V gene end was trimmed by 5 bases and the J gene end by 1 base; junction bases not matched to a gene: 15. CDR3 region: CSAPDLRQGYGTDTQYF. The CDR3 bases are TGCAGTGCTCCCGATTTACGACAGGGATATGGCACAGATACGCAGTATTTT.

Of note for this clonotype: The junction and the germline gene differ at one end; a read error may be behind it. The chain carries TRBV20-1 and TRBJ2-3; 8 bases align to TRBD1. CDR3 length equals 15 residues. Germline assignment: CDR1 DFQATT and CDR2 SNEGSKA (reference sequence). The CDR3: CSTPRTGTTLNTRYF. For the CDR3, the DNA is TGCAGTACCCCACGGACAGGGACGACCCTTAATACGCGGTATTTT.

In regard to this clonotype: It may be a read error: a sequence one base away is much more abundant. The conserved closing phenylalanine or tryptophan is absent in this CDR3, likely reflecting a read error. The chain employs TRBV5-1 and TRBJ2-2, with 7 positions matching TRBD1. From germline, CDR1 is SGHRS and CDR2 YFSETQ. This CDR3 contains 13 residues. The CDR3 is CTSSLTGIGELFL. CDR3 DNA sequence: TGCACCAGCAGCTTGACAGGGATCGGGGAGCTGTTTCTT.

J is TRBJ2-7 and V is TRBV20-1, with D maybe TRBD1 (5 bases). Per germline, CDR1 DFQATT and CDR2 SNEGSKA (reference sequence). There are 12 residues in the CDR3. Trimming left V 5 bases short and J 2 bases short, with 10 bases between. The CDR3 sequence is CSASARAYEQYF. The CDR3, as DNA: TGCAGTGCTTCGGCCAGGGCCTACGAGCAGTACTTC.

About this clonotype itself: Germline is not matched at one junction end, which may reflect a read error. The gene calls are TRBV11-2 and TRBJ2-3; D uncertain. Judging by the DNA end, TRBJ1-5 fits better; the J call may be wrong. This CDR3 spans 14 amino acids. Germline loops: CDR1 SGHAT, CDR2 FQNNGV. The CDR3 is CASSLLAEEDTQHF. The CDR3, as DNA: TGTGCTAGCAGCTTACTAGCGGAGGAAGATACGCAGCATTTT.

Regarding this clonotype: The conserved final phenylalanine or tryptophan is absent from the CDR3, which likely points to a read error. The rearrangement links TRBV6-6 to TRBJ1-2; maybe TRBD1 (6 bases). The CDR3 has 15 residues. Germline V gives CDR1 MNHNY, CDR2 SVGAGI (reference sequence). V was cut by 8 bases and J by 1 base, with 17 bases left in between. The CDR3 sequence: CASHPWQGSNYGYTI. In DNA form, the CDR3 reads TGTGCCAGCCATCCCTGGCAGGGGAGTAACTATGGCTACACCATT.

The chain links TRBV14 to TRBJ2-7; D is possibly TRBD2 (6 bases). Trimming removed 0 bases at V and 3 bases at J, with 9 bases between. Germline V gives CDR1 SGHDN, CDR2 FVKESK. CDR3 length: 14 residues. CDR3 amino acids: CASSQEAGFYEQYF. The CDR3 coding sequence is TGTGCCAGCAGCCAAGAGGCGGGGTTCTACGAGCAGTACTTC.

The chain recombines TRBV15 with TRBJ1-2; TRBD1 aligns across 9 bases. Germline assignment: CDR1 LNHNV and CDR2 YYDKDF (reference sequence). The J segment lost 8 bases and the V segment lost 0 bases, leaving 10 bases of the junction unmatched. The CDR3 sequence is 16 residues long. The CDR3 nucleotides read TGTGCCACCAGCAGAGACGCCGGGACAGGGTATGAAGGCTACACCTTC. Its protein is CATSRDAGTGYEGYTF. Complete variable domain (other parts from reference TRBV15 and TRBJ1-2): DAMVIQNPRYQVTQFGKPVTLSCSQTLNHNVMYWYQQKSSQAPKLLFHYYDKDFNNEADTPDNFQSRRPNTSFCFLDIRSPGLGDTAMYLCATSRDAGTGYEGYTFGSGTRLTVV.

Concerning this clonotype: The CDR3 carries no conserved terminal phenylalanine or tryptophan, so it likely arises from a read error. The chain joins TRBV11-3 to TRBJ2-1; no reliable D call. The CDR3 has 13 amino acids. Germline loops: CDR1 SGHNT, CDR2 YENEEA. CDR3: CVSSFNNYNEQFL. The CDR3 DNA sequence: TGTGTCAGCAGCTTTAACAATTACAATGAGCAGTTCTTA.

This clonotype is medium-sized by share. CDR3: CASSLAGSGEQYF. In nucleotides, the CDR3 is TGTGCCAGCAGCTTAGCGGGCAGCGGCGAGCAGTACTTC. The gene calls are TRBV7-9 and TRBJ2-7, with a weak D call TRBD2 (5 bases). The CDR3 is 13 residues long. Germline V gives CDR1 SEHNR, CDR2 FQNEAQ (reference sequence). The ends were cut back, 0 bases at V and 6 bases at J, with 9 bases in the middle.

For this clonotype: Its ends do not fully match the called genes, so a read error is possible. This chain uses TRBV11-2 with TRBJ2-7, with TRBD1 matching over 7 bases. Looked up from germline, CDR1 is SGHAT and CDR2 is FQNNGV. This CDR3 spans 14 amino acids. The CDR3 region is CASSSNRGQHEQYF. The DNA of the CDR3 is TGTGCCAGCAGCTCAAACAGGGGTCAACACGAACAGTACTTC.

The chain carries TRBV29-1 and TRBJ2-5, with 10 bases lining up with TRBD2. Germline V gene sequence: CDR1 SQVTM, CDR2 ANQGSEA. The CDR3 is 13 amino acids. The V segment lost 4 bases and the J segment 4 bases; nucleotides outside the gene matches: 3. In nucleotides, the CDR3 is TGCAGCGTTGGCCTAGCGGGAGCAGAGACCCAGTACTTC. It yields the protein CSVGLAGAETQYF. The whole variable domain, filled in from reference TRBV29-1 and TRBJ2-5, reads SAVISQKPSRDICQRGTSLTIQCQVDSQVTMMFWYRQQPGQSLTLIATANQGSEATYESGFVIDKFPISRPNLTFSTLTVSNMSPEDSSIYLCSVGLAGAETQYFGPGTRLLVL.

This chain links TRBV12-3 or TRBV12-4 with TRBJ2-5; the D gene is possibly TRBD2 (6 bases). The ends were cut back, 5 bases at V and 4 bases at J, with 11 bases in the middle. The CDR3 contains 13 residues. The CDR3 spells CASSLGLLETQYF. CDR3 DNA sequence: TGTGCCAGCAGTCTGGGACTTTTAGAGACCCAGTACTTC.